Listed here are 27 T cell receptor beta chains from one sample, sequenced in a study of graft-versus-host responses after intestinal transplantation. Profiling relied on immunoSEQ multiplex PCR, and the TCRdb table lists in-frame clones only, not all of them. The repertoire includes 150,000 or so clones, 80% to 95% of them detected once, and approximately 0.2% sits in the top ten. Which antigens these TCRs recognize remains unknown. The sequencing here drew on unstimulated CD4+ T cells sorted from spleen or lymph node cells, taken before intestinal transplant. The receptor source for this set is a human donor who received an intestinal transplant.

The CDR3 bases are TGTGCCAGCAGCTTAATCCTCAGGGGGTGGTCCGGTAATGAGCAGTTCTTC. Translation gives CASSLILRGWSGNEQFF. V usage is TRBV7-9 and J usage is TRBJ2-1; TRBD1 matches 7 bases. The ends lost 2 bases at V and 7 bases at J; junction bases unmatched: 14. Germline V gene data show CDR1 as SEHNR and CDR2 as FQNEAQ (reference sequence). The CDR3 extends over 17 amino acids.

The chain uses TRBV6-1 and TRBJ1-2; the D is unclear. The CDR3 runs 11 residues. V was trimmed by 1 base and J by 5 bases, leaving 2 bases between them. Germline V gene lookup returns CDR1 MNHNS and CDR2 SASEGT. DNA for the CDR3: TGTGCCAGCAGTGAAGGATATGGCTACACCTTC. It encodes CASSEGYGYTF.

The rearrangement uses TRBV2 and TRBJ2-7, with D uncertain. Germline CDR1 and CDR2: SNHLY and FYNNEI. The V end was cut by 5 bases, the J end by 5 bases, with 16 bases between. This CDR3 has 14 residues. CDR3 nucleotide sequence: TGTGCCAGCAGTCCGGGCCCGCCCGAGCACGAGCAGTACTTC. Translated, it gives CASSPGPPEHEQYF.

The J gene is TRBJ2-3, the V gene TRBV9; D call uncertain. Germline V gives CDR1 SGDLS, CDR2 YYNGEE. This CDR3 contains 14 residues. The V and J ends lost 0 bases and 1 base respectively, with 6 bases between them. This CDR3 reads CASSVEVRTDTQYF. The CDR3 nucleotides read TGTGCCAGCAGCGTAGAAGTCCGCACAGATACGCAGTATTTT.

This chain links TRBV6-1 with TRBJ2-7; D is unclear. CDR1 MNHNS and CDR2 SASEGT come from the germline V gene. Trimming took 5 bases from V and 9 from J, leaving 20 bases between them. The CDR3 extends over 14 amino acids. CDR3 nucleotide sequence: TGTGCCAGCAGTTTAGGCGGACCCTCTATCGTGCAGTACTTC. Translating gives CASSLGGPSIVQYF.

This sequence joins TRBV6-5 and TRBJ2-7; 10 bases align to TRBD1. The CDR3 is 14 residues long. The V and J ends lost 5 bases and 7 bases, in that order; junction bases with no gene match: 8. Looked up from germline, CDR1 is MNHEY and CDR2 is SVGAGI. CDR3 coding DNA: TGTGCCAGCAGTACCCGACAGGGGGCACGGGAGCAGTACTTC. It encodes CASSTRQGAREQYF.

This rearrangement joins TRBV19 to TRBJ2-1; maybe TRBD1 (8 bases). The CDR3 contains 13 residues. From germline, CDR1 is LNHDA and CDR2 SQIVND (reference sequence). V lost 6 bases and J lost 5, with 11 bases in between. The CDR3 here is CASRQGGDNEQFF. CDR3 nucleotide sequence: TGTGCCAGTAGACAGGGGGGGGACAATGAGCAGTTCTTC.

J is TRBJ2-6 and V is TRBV14; D may be TRBD1 or TRBD2 (5 bases each). V lost 4 bases, J lost 0 bases, and 19 bases lay in between. Germline-derived CDR1 and CDR2 are SGHDN and FVKESK. This CDR3 has 19 amino acids. The CDR3 loop is CASSPAPPGTNSGANVLTF. The DNA for the CDR3 is TGTGCCAGCAGCCCCGCGCCCCCAGGGACCAACTCTGGGGCCAACGTCCTGACTTTC.

The chain uses TRBV7-6 and TRBJ2-7; TRBD2 is a possible D gene (6 bases). The V gene's germline CDR1 is SGHVS and CDR2 FNYEAQ. V was trimmed by 1 base and J by 3 bases, leaving 7 bases between them. The CDR3 is made up of 13 amino acids. CDR3 sequence reads: CASSLVGGYEQYF. CDR3 DNA sequence: TGTGCCAGCAGCTTAGTGGGGGGCTACGAGCAGTACTTC.

The chain joins TRBV28 to TRBJ2-2; 8 bases fit TRBD1. The CDR3 is made up of 15 amino acids. Germline V gives CDR1 MDHEN, CDR2 SYDVKM. The V segment lost 6 bases and the J segment 3 bases; nucleotides outside the gene matches: 6. The CDR3 DNA follows: TGTGCCAGCAGCCCGTACAGGGGGTACACCGGGGAGCTGTTTTTT. It specifies CASSPYRGYTGELFF.

V gene TRBV4-1 combines with J gene TRBJ2-1; 12 bases agree with TRBD2. Per germline, CDR1 MGHRA and CDR2 YSYEKL. The length of the CDR3 is 15 residues. V gave up 1 base and J gave up 8 bases; unmatched junction bases: 3. This CDR3 reads CASSQGLAGVDEQFF. CDR3 DNA sequence: TGCGCCAGCAGCCAAGGACTAGCGGGAGTCGATGAGCAGTTCTTC.

V and J are TRBV5-1 and TRBJ1-1; 9 positions agree with TRBD1. Germline-derived CDR1 and CDR2 are SGHRS and YFSETQ. V lost 3 bases to trimming and J lost 0 bases; unmatched junction nucleotides: 3. The CDR3 is 15 residues long. The CDR3 nucleotides read TGCGCCAGCAGCTCTCACAGGGGGCTGAACACTGAAGCTTTCTTT. Translating gives CASSSHRGLNTEAFF.

This rearrangement joins TRBV10-1 to TRBJ2-3, with TRBD2 matching over 7 bases. Germline V gene data show CDR1 as WNHNN and CDR2 as SYGVQD (reference sequence). V lost 2 bases and J lost 6; bases outside the gene matches: 14. This CDR3 has 17 amino acids. CDR3: CASSEPPWTRVLDTQYF. DNA for the CDR3: TGCGCCAGCAGTGAGCCCCCTTGGACTAGAGTTCTCGATACGCAGTATTTT.

The chain combines TRBV9 with TRBJ2-1, with TRBD2 as a possible D gene (6 bases). The CDR3 runs to 20 residues. The germline CDR1 and CDR2 sequences are SGDLS and YYNGEE. V lost 0 bases and J lost 0, with 22 bases in between. The CDR3 nucleotides are TGTGCCAGCAGCGTAGCTTATCCTAGCGTGAACCCTAGCTCCTACAATGAGCAGTTCTTC. Its translation is CASSVAYPSVNPSSYNEQFF.

This chain uses TRBV4-2 with TRBJ2-7; TRBD2 aligns across 7 bases. In germline, CDR1 is LGHNA, CDR2 YNFKEQ. The CDR3 is 14 residues long. J lost 3 bases, V lost 1 base, and 3 bases had no gene match. CDR3 amino acids: CASSQGGGSYEQYF. The CDR3 DNA sequence: TGTGCCAGCAGCCAAGGGGGCGGGAGCTACGAGCAGTACTTC.

The chain combines TRBV19 with TRBJ2-3; TRBD2 aligns across 7 bases. This CDR3 comprises 15 residues. The trim removed 4 bases at V and 6 bases at J, leaving 10 bases unmatched. The germline CDR1 and CDR2 sequences are LNHDA and SQIVND (reference sequence). CDR3 DNA sequence: TGTGCCAGTAGTACCGGGAGGACGGGAATGGATACGCAGTATTTT. This gives the protein CASSTGRTGMDTQYF.

The V gene is TRBV7-2, the J gene TRBJ2-7; 9 positions match TRBD1. J lost 0 bases, V lost 5 bases, and 5 bases had no gene match. Germline V gene sequence: CDR1 SGHTA, CDR2 FQGNSA. This CDR3 is built from 15 residues. The CDR3 loop is CASSLGTGFSYEQYF. The CDR3 coding sequence is TGTGCCAGCAGCCTAGGGACAGGGTTCTCCTACGAGCAGTACTTC.

V and J are TRBV27 and TRBJ1-4; TRBD1 agrees at 7 bases. V was clipped by 0 bases and J by 1 base; unmatched bases: 5. There are 17 residues in the CDR3. Germline V CDR1 and CDR2: MNHEY, SMNVEV (reference sequence). CDR3 amino acids: CASSLSKGARTNEKLFF. In nucleotides, the CDR3 is TGTGCCAGCAGTTTATCGAAGGGGGCGCGAACTAATGAAAAACTGTTTTTT.

This sequence joins TRBV29-1 and TRBJ2-1, with 10 bases aligning to TRBD2. CDR1 is SQVTM and CDR2 is ANQGSEA in the germline V gene. The CDR3 has 13 amino acids. Trimming cost V 5 bases and J 9 bases; bases outside gene matches: 7. The CDR3 sequence is CSVRIAGGSEQFF. The CDR3 DNA is TGCAGCGTTCGGATAGCGGGAGGAAGTGAGCAGTTCTTC.

The DNA of the CDR3 is TGTGCCAGCTCACCTGGAGAAGGGAGAAAGACCCAGTACTTC. Translated, it gives CASSPGEGRKTQYF. The chain has TRBV18 and TRBJ2-5, with D tentatively TRBD2 (5 bases). Deletions cut 3 bases from V and 6 bases from J, with 14 bases between. Germline V lookup: CDR1 KGHSH, CDR2 LQKENI. The CDR3 length is 14 residues.

This chain connects TRBV7-2 to TRBJ2-1; D is undetermined. CDR3 length: 12 residues. V shed 1 base and J shed 8 bases, with 6 bases lying between them. CDR1 and CDR2 from the germline V gene are SGHTA and FQGNSA. In DNA form, the CDR3 reads TGTGCCAGCAGCTTAGGTAGAGATGAGCAGTTCTTC. As protein: CASSLGRDEQFF.

The chain has TRBV28 and TRBJ1-2; 9 bases are shared with TRBD1. J gave up 4 bases and V 6 bases, and 9 bases lay outside the gene matches. Germline loops: CDR1 MDHEN, CDR2 SYDVKM. The CDR3 contains 15 residues. The CDR3 region is CASRGDRVRSYGYTF. The CDR3 region has the DNA TGTGCCAGCAGGGGGGACAGGGTTCGTAGCTATGGCTACACCTTC.

The J gene is TRBJ1-3, the V gene TRBV19, with unresolved D. CDR3 length equals 14 residues. V lost 3 bases and J 4 bases, leaving 10 bases between the germline ends. In germline, CDR1 is LNHDA, CDR2 SQIVND (reference sequence). The CDR3 loop is CASSIGLAGNTIYF. The CDR3 nucleotides are TGTGCCAGTAGTATCGGGCTGGCGGGAAACACCATATATTTT.

The V call is TRBV5-1, the J call TRBJ2-5; 9 bases line up with TRBD1. The CDR3 consists of 16 residues. Germline-derived CDR1 and CDR2 are SGHRS and YFSETQ. The J segment lost 4 bases and the V segment lost 4 bases, leaving 11 bases of the junction unmatched. This chain's CDR3 is CASSLQTGGIRETQYF. The CDR3 DNA reads as TGCGCCAGCAGCCTCCAAACAGGGGGCATCCGAGAGACCCAGTACTTC.

The V and J genes are TRBV4-2 and TRBJ2-7; either TRBD1 or TRBD2 may fit D (5 bases each). This CDR3 region has 15 residues. Germline V gene data show CDR1 as LGHNA and CDR2 as YNFKEQ. Trimming shortened V by 3 bases and J by 2 bases, and 14 bases separated the two germline ends. CDR3 DNA: TGTGCCAGCAGCCAGGCCGGGACCCTCCCCTACGAGCAGTACTTC. This translates into CASSQAGTLPYEQYF.

The V call is TRBV27, the J call TRBJ1-6; 9 bases map to TRBD1. V lost 4 bases, J lost 5 bases, and 3 bases stayed unmatched. The germline V gene has CDR1 MNHEY and CDR2 SMNVEV (reference sequence). This CDR3 spans 15 amino acids. The CDR3: CASSWGQGDNSPLHF. CDR3 nucleotide sequence: TGTGCCAGCAGTTGGGGACAGGGTGATAATTCACCCCTCCACTTT.

The chain links TRBV7-6 to TRBJ2-7; D unclear. There are 11 residues in the CDR3. V dropped 2 bases and J dropped 11 bases, with 10 bases sitting between them. The germline V gene has CDR1 SGHVS and CDR2 FNYEAQ. The CDR3 loop reads CASSLYGLEYF. The CDR3 nucleotides are TGTGCCAGCAGCTTATACGGGTTGGAGTACTTC. Based on the CDR3 plus reference TRBV7-6 and TRBJ2-7, the full variable domain is GAGVSQSPRYKVTKRGQDVALRCDPISGHVSLYWYRQALGQGPEFLTYFNYEAQQDKSGLPNDRFSAERPEGSISTLTIQRTEQRDSAMYRCASSLYGLEYFGPGTRLTVT.